This T cell receptor (beta chain) was recorded in a study of T cell responses to AZD1222 COVID-19 vaccine. The CDR3 covers 15 residues. The germline CDR1 and CDR2 sequences are MNHEY and SVGAGI. Trimming took off 4 bases at V and 2 bases at J, with 12 bases between the two ends. The repertoire was sequenced with immunoSEQ multiplex PCR; TCRdb's copy has only in-frame clones and lacks some. Here the sample spans approximately 140,000 clones, around 90% being singletons. The sample consisted of peripheral blood, taken 28 days after the second AZD1222 dose. This chain links TRBV6-5 with TRBJ2-1, with D perhaps matching TRBD1 (6 bases). This receptor was identified in an adult who received the AZD1222 COVID-19 vaccine. CDR3 sequence: CASSSGEGTYNEQFF. The CDR3 nucleotides are TGTGCCAGCAGTTCAGGGGAAGGGACCTACAATGAGCAGTTCTTC.